Listed below are T cell receptor beta chains from one sample, sequenced in a study of shared clonotypes between healthy human individuals. The table came from immunoSEQ multiplex PCR; TCRdb's copy has only in-frame clones and leaves some out. The sample holds approximately 2.4 million clones; about 94% are singletons and the top ten take roughly 0.13%. Sequenced material: naive CD4+ T cells sorted from blood. These receptors originate from a man aged 18 to 35 in good health. The conserved cysteine and the conserved F or W are not part of the CDR3 here. Fields, in order: CDR3 protein, V gene, CDR3 length, J gene.

ASSSQGLLLYEQY TRBV7-2 13 TRBJ2-7
ASSARETQY TRBV28 9 TRBJ2-5
ASSLEAGGSQPQH TRBV5-1 13 TRBJ1-5
ACTTGGSNSNQPQH TRBV30 14 TRBJ1-5
ASVRGGPNQPQH TRBV7-9 12 TRBJ1-5
ASSRSGTKQF TRBV2 10 TRBJ2-1
ASRPTGSQETQY TRBV6-6 12 TRBJ2-5
ASSLTGGNEQY TRBV5-4 11 TRBJ2-7
SVGLGPAEQY TRBV29-1 10 TRBJ2-7
ASSDEDREVSYEQY TRBV2 14 TRBJ2-7
ASSGDTGTGGYEQY TRBV28 14 TRBJ2-7
ASSLGASGTQETQY TRBV5-1 14 TRBJ2-5
ASSQYITITYEQY TRBV14 13 TRBJ2-7
ASTKGISNQPQH TRBV19 12 TRBJ1-5
ASSLVVAGMYNEQF TRBV7-9 14 TRBJ2-1
ASRGDGNQPQH TRBV6-5 11 TRBJ1-5
ASSPGVQGATEAF TRBV18 13 TRBJ1-1
ASSFSSGGAGDTQY TRBV7-2 14 TRBJ2-3
ASSSTRTSGNTIY TRBV9 13 TRBJ1-3
ASSQGTASGNTIY TRBV4-3 13 TRBJ1-3
ASSRVETDTQY TRBV19 11 TRBJ2-3
ASSRSTVNTEAF TRBV2 12 TRBJ1-1
ASSVNSGARGGTGELF TRBV9 16 TRBJ2-2
ASSVVGESNIQY TRBV9 12 TRBJ2-4
ATSRPLAGGLEQY TRBV15 13 TRBJ2-7
ASREGLAGDADTQY TRBV2 14 TRBJ2-3
ASSFGTSGRAEQF TRBV4-1 13 TRBJ2-1
ASSGPGLAGQSGGANVLT TRBV6-1 18 TRBJ2-6
AWSRQMGFRDTQY TRBV30 13 TRBJ2-3
SVVRTSQETQY TRBV29-1 11 TRBJ2-5
ASSPEVPHHETQY TRBV4-1 13 TRBJ2-5
AWSRHGAGEAF TRBV30 11 TRBJ1-1